A selection of T cell receptor beta chains follows, all from one sample in a study of blood T cells in healthy people across ages. TCRdb ran MiXCR on the 5' RACE reads and lists one entry per CDR3 protein. The table shows 1.5 million to 2 million distinct CDR3 sequences, with over 25% occurring only once. Input material: blood. These receptors all stem from a woman aged 25 to 39 in good health. Both conserved end residues are part of each CDR3. A D gene is named only where the DNA matches it firmly. Clone size is shown for a subset of rows, as once, few, many or a class of expanded clone.

length	size	V	D	J	DNA	CDR3
15	-	TRBV2	TRBD2	TRBJ2-3	TGTACCAGCAGAGATAGCGGGATGAACACAGTTACGCAGTATTTT	CTSRDSGMNTVTQYF
15	few	TRBV20-1	TRBD2	TRBJ2-1	TGCAGTGCTCCCGGGACTAGCTCCTCCTACAATGAGCAGTTCTTC	CSAPGTSSSYNEQFF
16	-	TRBV7-9	-	TRBJ2-7	TGTGCCAGCAGCTTCTTATCGGCCACCAAGAGCCACGAGCAGTACTTC	CASSFLSATKSHEQYF
14	many	TRBV20-1	TRBD1	TRBJ2-7	TGCAGTGCTAGCGGTCGACAGGGGCGCTACGAGCAGTACTTC	CSASGRQGRYEQYF
15	few	TRBV4-3	TRBD1	TRBJ1-4	TGCGCCAGCAGCCGGAACGGACAGGGGAATGAAAAACTGTTTTTT	CASSRNGQGNEKLFF
15	many	TRBV5-1	TRBD1	TRBJ2-7	TGCGCCAGCAGACTCCGGGACAGGGTTGATTACGAGCAGTACTTC	CASRLRDRVDYEQYF
17	-	TRBV10-3	-	TRBJ2-7	TGTGCCATCAGTGAGCAACAACCTCTACCCCTCTACAATGAGCAGTACTTC	CAISEQQPLPLYNEQYF
15	-	TRBV20-1	TRBD1	TRBJ1-6	TGCAATGTCGACCGACAGGGCGAACGGGGTTCACCCCTCCACTTT	CNVDRQGERGSPLHF
14	-	TRBV5-1	TRBD1	TRBJ1-2	TGCGCCAGCAGGATCGACAGGGGAAGTTTGGGCTACACCTTC	CASRIDRGSLGYTF
15	few	TRBV7-3	-	TRBJ2-2	TGTGCCAGTAGCGTTAACGGGAAGGGTACCGGGGAGCTGTTTTTT	CASSVNGKGTGELFF
14	-	TRBV12-3/TRBV12-4	TRBD1	TRBJ1-3	TGTGCCAGCACCGAGGACAGGATTATAAACACCATATATTTT	CASTEDRIINTIYF
11	few	TRBV29-1	-	TRBJ1-1	TGCAGCGTTACAGCCAGCACTGAAGCTTTCTTT	CSVTASTEAFF
15	many	TRBV7-9	TRBD1	TRBJ2-5	TGTGCCAGCAGCGTCGACAGGGTTGGGCAAGAGACCCAGTACTTC	CASSVDRVGQETQYF
12	-	TRBV6-2/TRBV6-3	-	TRBJ2-4	TGTGCCAGCAGTTTATCTCTAAACATTCAGTACTTC	CASSLSLNIQYF
15	-	TRBV20-1	-	TRBJ1-2	TGCAGTGCTAGTGCTGGGACAAACCATAACTATGGCTACACCTTC	CSASAGTNHNYGYTF
14	-	TRBV6-5	TRBD2	TRBJ2-2	TGTGCCAGCAGTTACTCGACGGGAGGGGGGGAGCTGTTTTTT	CASSYSTGGGELFF
17	many	TRBV4-3	-	TRBJ1-2	TGCGCCAGCAGCCGAGAGTTATCGGACGGAGCTAACTATGGCTACACCTTC	CASSRELSDGANYGYTF
16	many	TRBV5-1	TRBD1	TRBJ2-7	TGCGCCAGCAGCCCTTCCGCAGGGGGCCGCTCCTACGAGCAGTACTTC	CASSPSAGGRSYEQYF
12	-	TRBV7-2	-	TRBJ1-1	TGTGCCAGCAGCTTACTCGGCAGGGAAGCTTTCTTT	CASSLLGREAFF
13	-	TRBV12-5	-	TRBJ2-1	TGTGCTAGTGTTGGGGACGGCTACAATGAGCAGTTCTTC	CASVGDGYNEQFF
11	-	TRBV28	-	TRBJ2-7	TGTGCCAGCAGTTCAGACGGTCCCTGGTACTTC	CASSSDGPWYF
12	-	TRBV15	-	TRBJ1-1	TGTGCCACCAGCAGAGATCATTTCGAAGCTTTCTTT	CATSRDHFEAFF
15	-	TRBV6-6	TRBD2	TRBJ2-3	TGTGCCAGCATGGGAGCGGGGGGGAACACAGATACGCAGTATTTT	CASMGAGGNTDTQYF
13	-	TRBV5-1	-	TRBJ1-3	TGCGCCAGCAAGGAGGGATCTGGAAACACCATATATTTT	CASKEGSGNTIYF
13	-	TRBV12-3/TRBV12-4	-	TRBJ1-5	TGTGCCAGCAGTTTCAGAGACAATCAGCCCCAGCATTTT	CASSFRDNQPQHF
12	few	TRBV28	-	TRBJ1-2	TGTGCCAGCAACAGGGCCTTCTATGGCTACACCTTC	CASNRAFYGYTF
15	-	TRBV28	TRBD1	TRBJ2-3	TGTGCCAGCAGTTGCGGACAGGCTAGCACAGATACGCAGTATTTT	CASSCGQASTDTQYF
14	few	TRBV6-6	-	TRBJ1-5	TGTGCCAGCAGCTGGGGAGCAGGGGACCAGCCCCAGCATTTT	CASSWGAGDQPQHF
17	many	TRBV12-3/TRBV12-4	TRBD2	TRBJ2-1	TGTGCCAGCAGTTTAACCATAGCGGGAGGCCTCTACAATGAGCAGTTCTTC	CASSLTIAGGLYNEQFF
13	-	TRBV12-3/TRBV12-4	-	TRBJ1-2	TGTGCCAGCAGTGCGGACATTAACTATGGCTACACCTTC	CASSADINYGYTF
15	-	TRBV6-2/TRBV6-3	-	TRBJ2-6	TGTGCCAGCAGTTATTGGATCTCTGGGGCCAACGTCCTGACTTTC	CASSYWISGANVLTF
13	-	TRBV2	-	TRBJ2-4	TGTGCCAGCAGTGAGGGGGATTGGAACATTCAGTACTTC	CASSEGDWNIQYF
15	few	TRBV7-2	TRBD2	TRBJ2-5	TGTGCCAGCAGCTTATATCCGGCGGGGGGGGAGACCCAGTACTTC	CASSLYPAGGETQYF
15	many	TRBV6-5	-	TRBJ2-7	TGTGCCAGCAGTTACTCGGTCTATAGCTCCTACGAGCAGTACTTC	CASSYSVYSSYEQYF
14	many	TRBV4-1	-	TRBJ1-2	TGCGCCAGCAGCCAGGCTACAGGGAATCGCGGCTACACCTTC	CASSQATGNRGYTF
14	-	TRBV20-1	TRBD2	TRBJ2-1	TGCAGTGCCGCGACTAGCGGGAGAGGAGATGAGCAGTTCTTC	CSAATSGRGDEQFF
17	-	TRBV28	TRBD2	TRBJ2-7	TGTGCCAGCAGGATACGGACTAGCGGGGGTTACTCCTACGAGCAGTACTTC	CASRIRTSGGYSYEQYF
15	-	TRBV11-2	TRBD1	TRBJ1-5	TGTGCCAGCAGCTCATCGACAGGGGGCCATCAGCCCCAGCATTTT	CASSSSTGGHQPQHF
15	few	TRBV7-9	TRBD1	TRBJ1-1	TGTGCCAGCAGCCCCTGGACAGGAGCGAACACTGAAGCTTTCTTT	CASSPWTGANTEAFF
13	few	TRBV5-5	-	TRBJ1-2	TGTGCCAGCAGCTTGGCCGGGCAGGTCGGCTACACCTTC	CASSLAGQVGYTF
14	-	TRBV20-1	-	TRBJ2-7	TGCAGTGCTCGAGCGGCCCTTAGCTCCTACGAGCAGTACTTC	CSARAALSSYEQYF